This T cell receptor beta chain derives from a study of cytomegalovirus exposure and HLA in healthy donors. About this clone: Its matching antigen is unknown.

The study ran its PCR with 60 Vbeta and 13 Jbeta primers. The assay was immunoSEQ multiplex PCR, and TCRdb's table has in-frame clones only and misses some. The table has fewer than 250,000 clones, more than 70% seen once. Overall study results and limits: TCR beta sequences numbering fewer than 20,000 were associated with HLA alleles at 0.05 false discovery rate in a later analysis.

Germline V lookup: CDR1 SGDLS, CDR2 YYNGEE. This CDR3 comprises 13 residues. V lost 2 bases to trimming and J lost 5 bases, with 11 bases between them. The sequence was obtained from a man aged 25-40 years in good health and CMV-seropositive. The specimen sequenced was PBMCs. The chain links TRBV9 to TRBJ2-7, with D tentatively TRBD1 (6 bases). CDR3 DNA sequence: TGTGCCAGCAGCGTGGCAGGGGAGAACGAGCAGTACTTC. Amino acids: CASSVAGENEQYF.